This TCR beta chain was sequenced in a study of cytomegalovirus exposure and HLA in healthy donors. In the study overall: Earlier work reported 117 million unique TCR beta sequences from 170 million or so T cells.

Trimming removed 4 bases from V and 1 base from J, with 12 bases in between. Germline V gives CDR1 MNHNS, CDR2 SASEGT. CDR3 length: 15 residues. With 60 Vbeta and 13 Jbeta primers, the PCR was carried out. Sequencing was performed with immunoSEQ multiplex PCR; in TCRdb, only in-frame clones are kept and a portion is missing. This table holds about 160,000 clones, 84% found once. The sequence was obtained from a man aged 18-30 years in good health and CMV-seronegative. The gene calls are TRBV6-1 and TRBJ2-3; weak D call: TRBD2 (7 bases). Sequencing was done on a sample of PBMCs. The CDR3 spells CASSVLGGGTDTQYF. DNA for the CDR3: TGTGCCAGCAGTGTCTTAGGGGGGGGCACAGATACGCAGTATTTT.